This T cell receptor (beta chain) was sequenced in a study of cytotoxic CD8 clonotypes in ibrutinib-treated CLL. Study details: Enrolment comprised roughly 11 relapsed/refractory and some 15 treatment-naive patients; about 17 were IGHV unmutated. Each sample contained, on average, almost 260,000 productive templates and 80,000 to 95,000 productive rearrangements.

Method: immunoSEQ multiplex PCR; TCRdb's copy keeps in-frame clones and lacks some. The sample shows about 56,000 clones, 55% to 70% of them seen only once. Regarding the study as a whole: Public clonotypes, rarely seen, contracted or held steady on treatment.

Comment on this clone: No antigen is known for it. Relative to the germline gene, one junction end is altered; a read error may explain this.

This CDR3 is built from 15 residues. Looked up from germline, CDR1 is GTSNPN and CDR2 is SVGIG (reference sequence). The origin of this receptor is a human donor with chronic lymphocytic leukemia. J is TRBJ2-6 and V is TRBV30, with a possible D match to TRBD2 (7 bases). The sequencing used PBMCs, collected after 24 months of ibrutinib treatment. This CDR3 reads CARRGGEAGANVLTF. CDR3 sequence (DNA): TGTGCCCGGAGAGGGGGGGAGGCTGGGGCCAACGTCCTGACTTTC.